This TCR beta chain originates from a study of blood T cell repertoires in COVID-19. Overall study context: From the United States, Italy and Spain came samples of acute and convalescent COVID-19. In each case, the material was cDNA or gDNA derived from T cells, B-cell-depleted T cells, or PBMCs.

The V end was cut by 1 base, the J end by 14 bases, with 10 bases between. CDR1 is SGHDT and CDR2 is YYEEEE in the germline V gene. The CDR3 loop spans 12 amino acids. Per the original data handling: The authors estimated nucleated cell counts from reference gene primer amplification. Sequenced by immunoSEQ multiplex PCR; TCRdb stores in-frame clones only, minus some. The DNA gave D and trimming, while V, J and clone size come from that table. The sample lists under 200,000 clones; about 90% were seen once. The source material was peripheral blood. V usage is TRBV5-6 and J usage is TRBJ1-6; D gene uncertain. The TCR was taken from a woman between 65 and 79 years old with acute or convalescent COVID-19. This chain's CDR3 is CASSLFAGSLHF. The CDR3 nucleotides read TGTGCCAGCAGCTTGTTCGCAGGATCCCTCCACTTT.